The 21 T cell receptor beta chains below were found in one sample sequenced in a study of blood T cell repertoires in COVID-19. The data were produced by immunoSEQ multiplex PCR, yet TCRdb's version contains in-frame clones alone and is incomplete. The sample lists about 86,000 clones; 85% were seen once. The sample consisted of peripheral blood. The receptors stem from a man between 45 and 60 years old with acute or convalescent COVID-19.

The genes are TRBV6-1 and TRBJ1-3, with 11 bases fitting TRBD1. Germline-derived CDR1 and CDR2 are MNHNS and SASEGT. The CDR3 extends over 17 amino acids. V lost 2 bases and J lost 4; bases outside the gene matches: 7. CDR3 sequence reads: CASSESIGTGGGNTIYF. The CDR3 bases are TGTGCCAGCAGTGAATCTATCGGGACAGGGGGAGGAAACACCATATATTTT.

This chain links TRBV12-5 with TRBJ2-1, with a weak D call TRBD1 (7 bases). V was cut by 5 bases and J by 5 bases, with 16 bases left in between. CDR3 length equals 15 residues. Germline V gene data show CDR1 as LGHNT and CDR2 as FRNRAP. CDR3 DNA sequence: TGTGCTAGTGGTCTCGGAGGGGACAGCGACAATGAGCAGTTCTTC. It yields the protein CASGLGGDSDNEQFF.

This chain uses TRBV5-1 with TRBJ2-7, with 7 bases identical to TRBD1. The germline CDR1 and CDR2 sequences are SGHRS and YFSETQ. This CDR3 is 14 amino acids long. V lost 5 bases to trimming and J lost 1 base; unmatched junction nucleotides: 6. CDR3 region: CASRTGTVSYEQYF. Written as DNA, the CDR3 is TGCGCCAGCAGAACCGGGACAGTGTCCTACGAGCAGTACTTC.

The CDR3 here is CASSPVRRGNQETQYF. Written as DNA, the CDR3 is TGTGCCAGTAGCCCAGTTCGACGGGGAAACCAAGAGACCCAGTACTTC. V gene TRBV19 combines with J gene TRBJ2-5, with D tentatively TRBD2 (5 bases). The V gene's germline CDR1 is LNHDA and CDR2 SQIVND (reference sequence). Trimming pared 6 bases from V and 0 bases from J, leaving 17 bases between. The CDR3 runs to 16 residues.

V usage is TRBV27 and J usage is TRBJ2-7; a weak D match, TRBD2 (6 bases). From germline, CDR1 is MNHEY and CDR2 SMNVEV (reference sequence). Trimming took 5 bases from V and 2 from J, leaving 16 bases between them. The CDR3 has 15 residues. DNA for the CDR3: TGTGCCAGCAGTGTTCGGGCCCCGGGGGCCTACGAGCAGTACTTC. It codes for CASSVRAPGAYEQYF.

For the CDR3, the DNA is TGTGCCAGCAGCCCTGACGGGGAGACCCAGTACTTC. Its protein product is CASSPDGETQYF. The chain combines TRBV7-9 with TRBJ2-5; D uncertain. Trimming pared 5 bases from V and 5 bases from J, leaving 9 bases between. CDR1 SEHNR and CDR2 FQNEAQ come from the germline V gene (reference sequence). The CDR3 loop spans 12 amino acids. The variable domain in full, completed from reference TRBV7-9 and TRBJ2-5, reads DTGVSQNPRHKITKRGQNVTFRCDPISEHNRLYWYRQTLGQGPEFLTYFQNEAQLEKSRLLSDRFSAERPKGSFSTLEIQRTEQGDSAMYLCASSPDGETQYFGPGTRLLVL.

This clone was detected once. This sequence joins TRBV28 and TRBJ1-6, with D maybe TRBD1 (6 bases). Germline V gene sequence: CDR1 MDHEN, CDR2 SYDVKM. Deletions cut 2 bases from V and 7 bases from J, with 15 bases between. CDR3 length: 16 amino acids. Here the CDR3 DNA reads TGTGCCAGCAGTTTACCTTTGGGGGGGGCGAATTCACCCCTCCACTTT. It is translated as CASSLPLGGANSPLHF.

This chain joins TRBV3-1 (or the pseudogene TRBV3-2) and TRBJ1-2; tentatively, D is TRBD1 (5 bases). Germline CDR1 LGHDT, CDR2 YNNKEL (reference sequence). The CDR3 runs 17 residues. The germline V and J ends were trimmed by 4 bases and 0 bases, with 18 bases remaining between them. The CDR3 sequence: CASSRRGLAGPNYGYTF. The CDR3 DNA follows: TGTGCCAGCAGCCGAAGAGGTTTGGCGGGACCTAACTATGGCTACACCTTC.

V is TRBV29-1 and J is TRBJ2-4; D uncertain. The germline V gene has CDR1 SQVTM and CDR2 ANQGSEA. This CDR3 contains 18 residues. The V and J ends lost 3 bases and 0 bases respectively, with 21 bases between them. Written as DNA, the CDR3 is TGCAGCGTTGAGAGTCCGGCGATGGAGATACTAGCCAAAAACATTCAGTACTTC. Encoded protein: CSVESPAMEILAKNIQYF.

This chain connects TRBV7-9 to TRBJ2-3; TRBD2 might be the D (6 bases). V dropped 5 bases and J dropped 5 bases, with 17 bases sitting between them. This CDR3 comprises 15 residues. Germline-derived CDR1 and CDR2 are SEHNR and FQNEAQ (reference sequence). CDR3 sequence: CASSTLGAGVDTQYF. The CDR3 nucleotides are TGTGCCAGCAGCACCCTTGGAGCGGGCGTAGATACGCAGTATTTT.

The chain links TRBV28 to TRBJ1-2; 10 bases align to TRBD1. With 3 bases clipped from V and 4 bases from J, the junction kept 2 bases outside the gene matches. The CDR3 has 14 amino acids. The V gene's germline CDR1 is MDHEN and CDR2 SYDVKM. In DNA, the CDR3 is TGTGCCAGCAGTTTTGGGGACAGGGGCTATGGCTACACCTTC. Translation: CASSFGDRGYGYTF.

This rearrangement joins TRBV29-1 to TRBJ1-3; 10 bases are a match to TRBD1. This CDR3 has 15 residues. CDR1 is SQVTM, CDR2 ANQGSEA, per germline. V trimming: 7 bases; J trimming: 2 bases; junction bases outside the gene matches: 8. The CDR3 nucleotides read TGCAGCGCCAAAGCCGGGACAGGGGCTGGAAACACCATATATTTT. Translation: CSAKAGTGAGNTIYF.

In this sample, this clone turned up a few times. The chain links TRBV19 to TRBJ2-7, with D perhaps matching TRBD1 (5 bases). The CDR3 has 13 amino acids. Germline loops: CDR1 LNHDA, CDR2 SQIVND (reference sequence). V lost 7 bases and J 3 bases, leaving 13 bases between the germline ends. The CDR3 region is CASKARTNYEQYF. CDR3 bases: TGTGCCAGTAAAGCCAGGACAAACTACGAGCAGTACTTC.

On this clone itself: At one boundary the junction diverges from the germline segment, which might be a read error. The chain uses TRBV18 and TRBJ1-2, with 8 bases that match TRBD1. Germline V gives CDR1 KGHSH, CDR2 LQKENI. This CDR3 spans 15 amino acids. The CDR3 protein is CASSPPTNRGYDYTF. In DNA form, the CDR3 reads TGTGCCAGCTCACCGCCTACTAACAGGGGGTATGACTACACCTTC.

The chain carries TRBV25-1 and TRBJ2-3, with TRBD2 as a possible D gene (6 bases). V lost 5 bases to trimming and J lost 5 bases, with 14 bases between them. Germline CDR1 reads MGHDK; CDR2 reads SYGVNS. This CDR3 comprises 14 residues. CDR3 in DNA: TGTGCCAGCAGTTTATCCGGGGGTGGAGATACGCAGTATTTT. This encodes CASSLSGGGDTQYF.

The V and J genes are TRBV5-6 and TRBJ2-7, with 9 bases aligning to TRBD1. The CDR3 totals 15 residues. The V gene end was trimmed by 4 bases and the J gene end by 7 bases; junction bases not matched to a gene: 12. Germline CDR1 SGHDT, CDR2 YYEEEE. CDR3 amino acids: CASSRPGTGSWEQYF. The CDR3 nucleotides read TGTGCCAGCAGCCGGCCGGGGACAGGGTCCTGGGAGCAGTACTTC.

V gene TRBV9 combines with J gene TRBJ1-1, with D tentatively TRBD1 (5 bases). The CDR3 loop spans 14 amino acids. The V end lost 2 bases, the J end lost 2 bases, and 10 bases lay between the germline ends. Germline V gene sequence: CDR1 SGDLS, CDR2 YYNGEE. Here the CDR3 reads CASSVGGVNTEAFF. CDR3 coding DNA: TGTGCCAGCAGCGTTGGAGGGGTTAACACTGAAGCTTTCTTT.

The CDR3 loop is CASRDGTSGVQETQYF. CDR3 bases: TGTGCCAGCAGGGACGGGACTAGCGGGGTCCAAGAGACCCAGTACTTC. The chain combines TRBV11-2 with TRBJ2-5; 13 nucleotides align to TRBD2. The CDR3 contains 16 residues. Trimming at V came to 6 bases and at J to 1 base, leaving 5 bases not matched to a gene. The germline V gene has CDR1 SGHAT and CDR2 FQNNGV.

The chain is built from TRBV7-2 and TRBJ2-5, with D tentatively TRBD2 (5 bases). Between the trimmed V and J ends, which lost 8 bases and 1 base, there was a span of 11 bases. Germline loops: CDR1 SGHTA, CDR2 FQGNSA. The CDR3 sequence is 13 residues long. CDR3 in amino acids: CASRAGSQETQYF. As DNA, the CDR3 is TGTGCCAGCCGGGCGGGTAGCCAAGAGACCCAGTACTTC.

This CDR3 reads CASSGGLAGLSSYNEQFF. DNA for the CDR3: TGTGCCAGCAGCGGAGGACTAGCGGGGCTTAGCTCCTACAATGAGCAGTTCTTC. The J gene is TRBJ2-1, the V gene TRBV13; 12 nucleotides align to TRBD2. CDR3 size: 18 residues. CDR1 and CDR2 from the germline V gene are PRHDT and FYEKMQ (reference sequence). Trimming took 5 bases from V and 0 from J; bases not matched to a gene: 8. Drawing the rest from reference TRBV13 and TRBJ2-1, the complete variable domain is AAGVIQSPRHLIKEKRETATLKCYPIPRHDTVYWYQQGPGQDPQFLISFYEKMQSDKGSIPDRFSAQQFSDYHSELNMSSLELGDSALYFCASSGGLAGLSSYNEQFFGPGTRLTVL.

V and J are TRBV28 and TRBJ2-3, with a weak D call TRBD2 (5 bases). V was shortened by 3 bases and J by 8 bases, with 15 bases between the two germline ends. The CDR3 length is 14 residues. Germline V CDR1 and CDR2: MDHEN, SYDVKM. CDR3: CASSFSSVRGTQYF. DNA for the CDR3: TGTGCCAGCAGTTTTTCGTCCGTTCGGGGTACGCAGTATTTT.